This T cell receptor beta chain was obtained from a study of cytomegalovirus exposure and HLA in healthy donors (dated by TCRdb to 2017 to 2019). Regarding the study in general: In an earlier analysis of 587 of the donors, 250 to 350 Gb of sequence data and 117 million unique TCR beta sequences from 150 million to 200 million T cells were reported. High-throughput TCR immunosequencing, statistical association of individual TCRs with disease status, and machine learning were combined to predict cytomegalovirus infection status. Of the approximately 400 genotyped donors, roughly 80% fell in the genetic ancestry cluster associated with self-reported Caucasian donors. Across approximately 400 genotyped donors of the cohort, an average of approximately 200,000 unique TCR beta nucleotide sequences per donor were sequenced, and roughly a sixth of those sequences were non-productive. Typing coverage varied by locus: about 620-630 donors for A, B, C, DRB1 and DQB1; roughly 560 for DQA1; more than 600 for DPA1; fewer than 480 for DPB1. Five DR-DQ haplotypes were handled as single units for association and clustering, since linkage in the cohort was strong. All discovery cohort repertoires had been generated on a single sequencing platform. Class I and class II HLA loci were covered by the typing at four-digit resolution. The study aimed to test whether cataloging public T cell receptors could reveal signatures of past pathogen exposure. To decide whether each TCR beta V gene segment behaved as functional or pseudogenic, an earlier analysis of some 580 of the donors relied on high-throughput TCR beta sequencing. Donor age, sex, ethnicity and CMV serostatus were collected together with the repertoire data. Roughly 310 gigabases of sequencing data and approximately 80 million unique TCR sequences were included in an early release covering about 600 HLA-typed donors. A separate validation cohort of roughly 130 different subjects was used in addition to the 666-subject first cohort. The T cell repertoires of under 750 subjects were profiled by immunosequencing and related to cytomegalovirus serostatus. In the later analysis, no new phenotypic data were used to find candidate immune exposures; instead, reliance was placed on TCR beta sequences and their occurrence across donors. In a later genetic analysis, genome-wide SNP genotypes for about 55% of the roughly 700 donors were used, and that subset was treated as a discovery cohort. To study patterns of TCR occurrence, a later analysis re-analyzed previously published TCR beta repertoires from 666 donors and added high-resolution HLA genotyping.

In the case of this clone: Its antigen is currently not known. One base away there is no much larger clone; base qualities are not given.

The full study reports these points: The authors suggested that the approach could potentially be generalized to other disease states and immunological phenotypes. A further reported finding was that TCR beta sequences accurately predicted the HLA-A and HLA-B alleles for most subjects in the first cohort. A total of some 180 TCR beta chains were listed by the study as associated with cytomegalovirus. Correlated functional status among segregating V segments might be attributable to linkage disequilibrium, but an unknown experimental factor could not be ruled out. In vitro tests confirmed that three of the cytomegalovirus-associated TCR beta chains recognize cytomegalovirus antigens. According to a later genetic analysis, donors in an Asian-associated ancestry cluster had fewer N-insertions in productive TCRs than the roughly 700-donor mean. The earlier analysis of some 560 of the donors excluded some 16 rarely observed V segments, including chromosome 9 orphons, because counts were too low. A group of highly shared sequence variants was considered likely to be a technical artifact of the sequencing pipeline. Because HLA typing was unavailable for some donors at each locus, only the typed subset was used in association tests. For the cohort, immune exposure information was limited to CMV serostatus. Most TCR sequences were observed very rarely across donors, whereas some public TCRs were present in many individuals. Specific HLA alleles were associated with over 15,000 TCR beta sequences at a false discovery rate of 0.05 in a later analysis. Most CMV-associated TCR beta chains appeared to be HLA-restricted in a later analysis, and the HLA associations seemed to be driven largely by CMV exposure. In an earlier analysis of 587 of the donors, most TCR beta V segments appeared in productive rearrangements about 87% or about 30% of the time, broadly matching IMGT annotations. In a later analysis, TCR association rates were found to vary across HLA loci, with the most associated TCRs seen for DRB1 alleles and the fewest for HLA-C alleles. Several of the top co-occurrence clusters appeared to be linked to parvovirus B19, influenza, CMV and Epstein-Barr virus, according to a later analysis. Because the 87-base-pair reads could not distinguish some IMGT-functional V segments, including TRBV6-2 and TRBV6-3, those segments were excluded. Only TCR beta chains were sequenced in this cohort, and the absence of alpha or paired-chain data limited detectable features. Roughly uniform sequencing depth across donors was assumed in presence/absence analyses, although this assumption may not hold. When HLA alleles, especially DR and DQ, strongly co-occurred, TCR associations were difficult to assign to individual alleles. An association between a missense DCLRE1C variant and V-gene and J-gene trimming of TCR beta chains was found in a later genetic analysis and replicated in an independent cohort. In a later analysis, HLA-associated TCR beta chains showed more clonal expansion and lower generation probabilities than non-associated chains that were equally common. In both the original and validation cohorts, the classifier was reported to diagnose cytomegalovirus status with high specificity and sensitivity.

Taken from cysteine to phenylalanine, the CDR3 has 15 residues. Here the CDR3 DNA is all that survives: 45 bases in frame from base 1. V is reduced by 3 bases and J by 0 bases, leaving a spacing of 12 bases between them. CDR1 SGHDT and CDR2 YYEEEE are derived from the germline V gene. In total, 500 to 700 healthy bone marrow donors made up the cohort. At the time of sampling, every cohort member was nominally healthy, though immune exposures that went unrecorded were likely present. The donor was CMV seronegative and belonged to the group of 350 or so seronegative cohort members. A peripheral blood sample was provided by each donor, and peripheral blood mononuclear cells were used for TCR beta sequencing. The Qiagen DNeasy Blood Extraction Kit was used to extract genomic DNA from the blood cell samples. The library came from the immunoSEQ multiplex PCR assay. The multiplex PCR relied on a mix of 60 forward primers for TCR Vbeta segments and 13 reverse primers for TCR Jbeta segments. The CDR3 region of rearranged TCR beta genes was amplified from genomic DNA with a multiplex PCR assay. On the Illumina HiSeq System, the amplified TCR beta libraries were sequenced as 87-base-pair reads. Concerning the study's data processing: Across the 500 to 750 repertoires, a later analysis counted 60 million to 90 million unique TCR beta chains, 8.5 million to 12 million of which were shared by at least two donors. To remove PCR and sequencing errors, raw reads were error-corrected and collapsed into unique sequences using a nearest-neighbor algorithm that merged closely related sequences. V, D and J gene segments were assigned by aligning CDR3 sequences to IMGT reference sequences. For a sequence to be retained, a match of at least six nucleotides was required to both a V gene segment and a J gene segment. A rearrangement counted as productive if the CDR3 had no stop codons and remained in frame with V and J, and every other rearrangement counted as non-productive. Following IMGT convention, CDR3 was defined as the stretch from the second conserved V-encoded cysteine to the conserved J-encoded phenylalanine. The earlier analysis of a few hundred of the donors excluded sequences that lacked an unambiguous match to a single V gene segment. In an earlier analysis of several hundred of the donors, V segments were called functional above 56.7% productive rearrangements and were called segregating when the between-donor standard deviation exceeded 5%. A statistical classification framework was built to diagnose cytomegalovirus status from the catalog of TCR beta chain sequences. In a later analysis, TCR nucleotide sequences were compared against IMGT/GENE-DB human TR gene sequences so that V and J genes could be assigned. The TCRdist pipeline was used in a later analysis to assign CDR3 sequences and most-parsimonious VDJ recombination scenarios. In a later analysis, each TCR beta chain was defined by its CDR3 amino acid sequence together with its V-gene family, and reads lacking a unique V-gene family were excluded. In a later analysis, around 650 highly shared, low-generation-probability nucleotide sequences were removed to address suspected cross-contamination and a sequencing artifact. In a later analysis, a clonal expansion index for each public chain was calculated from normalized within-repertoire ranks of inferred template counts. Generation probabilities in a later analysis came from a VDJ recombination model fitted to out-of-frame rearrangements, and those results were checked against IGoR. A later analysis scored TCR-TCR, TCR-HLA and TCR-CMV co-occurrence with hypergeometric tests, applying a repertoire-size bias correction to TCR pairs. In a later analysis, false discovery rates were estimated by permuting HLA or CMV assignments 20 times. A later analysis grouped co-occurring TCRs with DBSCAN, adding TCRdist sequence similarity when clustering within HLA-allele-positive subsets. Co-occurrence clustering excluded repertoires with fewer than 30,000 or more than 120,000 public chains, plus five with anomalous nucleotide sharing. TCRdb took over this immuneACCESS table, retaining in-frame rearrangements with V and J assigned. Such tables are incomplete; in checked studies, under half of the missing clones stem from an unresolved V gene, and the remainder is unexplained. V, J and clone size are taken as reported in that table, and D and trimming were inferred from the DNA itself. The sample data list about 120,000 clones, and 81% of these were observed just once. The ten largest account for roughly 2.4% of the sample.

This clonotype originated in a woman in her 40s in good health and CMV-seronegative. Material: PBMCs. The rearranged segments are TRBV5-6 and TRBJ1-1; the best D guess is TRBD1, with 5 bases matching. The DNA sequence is TGTGCCAGCAGCTACCCGGGAGGGGTGAACACTGAAGCTTTCTTT. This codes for CASSYPGGVNTEAFF.